This note documents a single T cell receptor beta chain sequence. Its antigen is not identified. The sample belongs to a study of Ad26.COV2.S vaccination and SARS-CoV-2 variants. Study context: The donor belonged to the COV1001 Ad26.COV2.S trial arm. Study observations and caveats: The study found higher spike-specific TCR breadth in vaccine than placebo recipients.

The germline V gene has CDR1 MNHEY and CDR2 SMNVEV (reference sequence). The ends lost 7 bases at V and 2 bases at J; junction bases unmatched: 17. The CDR3 spans 18 residues. Stated treatment: around 19 received Ad26.COV2.S at low or high dose, single or two shots; about five received placebo; per-sample allocation not given. The investigators took samples on day 63 after the first vaccine or placebo injection. Within Boston, the person who donated was an adult of 18-55 years. Produced via immunoSEQ multiplex PCR; TCRdb's table is partial and in-frame only. Of hundreds of thousands of clones in the sample, roughly 87% are singletons; the top ten hold about 2.5%.

This TCR was recovered from a person between 18 and 65 years old who received the Ad26.COV2.S COVID-19 vaccine or a placebo. The chain uses TRBV27 and TRBJ1-3, with 7 bases aligning to TRBD1. Here the sequenced sample was peripheral blood, taken in a trial of Ad26.COV2.S vaccine versus placebo. CDR3 bases: TGTGCCAGCACAACCTCCGGGACAGCCCCGCCGGCTGGAAACACCATATATTTT. It yields the protein CASTTSGTAPPAGNTIYF.